This T cell receptor beta chain was documented in a study of control samples from healthy donors and cancer patients (dated by TCRdb to 2020 to 2021). Preparation of the library involved the immunoSEQ multiplex PCR assay. Here the immuneACCESS table is served through TCRdb, limited to in-frame sequences with V and J called. Missing clones are a known gap in these copies; in checked studies unresolved V genes cover under half, and the rest lacks a known reason. The sample table holds 130,000 or so clones, of which about 89% were seen once. In total, the top ten clones hold 6% to 9% of the sample. V lost 0 bases and J lost 4 bases, and the count of bases not matched to a germline gene is 7. The CDR3 spans 15 residues, from the cysteine through the phenylalanine. Only the CDR3 DNA stays, 45 bases, in frame from base 1. According to the germline V gene, CDR1 reads SGDLS and CDR2 reads YYNGEE. As for this clone: Its antigen is currently not known. The record has no base qualities; no much larger clone is one base away.

The sample consisted of blood. The clonotype was recovered from a man between 18 and 35 years old in good health. The chain uses TRBV9 and TRBJ2-7, and TRBD1 aligns with 7 junction nucleotides. The DNA is as follows: TGTGCCAGCAGCGTAGCTTCGGGGACAGCTTACGAGCAGTACTTC. Its coded protein is CASSVASGTAYEQYF. The reference TRBV9 and TRBJ2-7 proteins fill in what lies around the CDR3, so the full variable domain reads DSGVTQTPKHLITATGQRVTLRCSPRSGDLSVYWYQQSLDQGLQFLIQYYNGEERAKGNILERFSAQQFPDLHSELNLSSLELGDSALYFCASSVASGTAYEQYFGPGTRLTVT.